This T cell receptor (beta chain) originates from a study of blood T cell repertoires in COVID-19. Turning to the study itself: Sites in the United States, Italy and Spain provided acute and convalescent COVID-19 samples. Sources were T cells, B-cell-depleted T cells, or PBMCs; the material itself was cDNA or gDNA.

Original processing notes: Using reference gene primer amplification, nucleated cell counts were estimated. The table came from immunoSEQ multiplex PCR; TCRdb's copy has only in-frame clones and leaves some out. The V and J calls and clone size come from that table; D and trimming were worked out from the DNA. The sample includes approximately 28,000 clones, 60% to 85% of them seen just once. Germline CDR1 reads KGHSH; CDR2 reads LQKENI. CDR3 size: 13 residues. Unmatched junction bases numbered 7, after V lost 6 bases and J lost 6 bases. The chain employs TRBV18 and TRBJ2-7, with 8 positions matching TRBD2. Sequences were obtained from peripheral blood. The receptor comes from a woman aged 70-85 years with active or convalescent COVID-19. The DNA for the CDR3 is TGTGCCAGCTCCGTCGGGAGGGTGGGCGAGCAGTACTTC. Translated: CASSVGRVGEQYF.